This T cell receptor beta chain was captured in a study of blood T cell repertoires in COVID-19. Background on the study: The samples span acute and convalescent COVID-19 from the United States, Italy and Spain.

Here immunoSEQ multiplex PCR was the method, and the copy in TCRdb shows in-frame clones only, minus some. The sample carries about 170,000 clones, around four fifths recorded once. This clone was observed a few times. The CDR3 length is 15 residues. The J segment lost 4 bases and the V segment lost 1 base, leaving 6 bases of the junction unmatched. The germline CDR1 and CDR2 sequences are LGHDT and YNNKEL (reference sequence). Sequencing was carried out using peripheral blood. The chain uses TRBV3-1 (or the pseudogene TRBV3-2) and TRBJ1-1, with 7 bases lining up with TRBD1. The source of this sequence is a woman aged 80 or over with COVID-19, enrolled during active disease. The CDR3 DNA is TGTGCCAGCAGCCAAGCCCTGACAGGGTCCACTGAAGCTTTCTTT. It yields the protein CASSQALTGSTEAFF.